A single sample gave rise to the 20 T cell receptor beta chains below, sequenced in a study of T-cell memory formation after mild COVID-19. Via MiXCR, TCRdb re-called the 5' RACE reads, giving one row per CDR3 protein. The sample includes roughly 450,000 distinct CDR3 sequences, over 15% seen only once; the top ten take 20% to 25%. Material for sequencing was PBMCs or a T cell subset sorted from them (not recorded which). These receptors all stem from a man between 18 and 29 years old who had mild COVID-19 (a few samples of this study predate the infection). Cell type and time point are not known.

The V gene is TRBV12-3 or TRBV12-4, the J gene TRBJ1-1; tentative D call: TRBD1 (6 bases). V dropped 3 bases and J dropped 7 bases, with 9 bases sitting between them. The CDR3 runs 12 residues. The CDR3 sequence: CASSFEGGEAFF. The DNA for the CDR3 is TGTGCCAGCAGTTTCGAGGGGGGTGAAGCTTTCTTT.

The chain carries TRBV11-3 and TRBJ2-2, with D possibly matching TRBD1 (5 bases). CDR1 and CDR2 from the germline V gene are SGHNT and YENEEA. Trimming stripped 9 bases from V and 0 bases from J, with 17 bases between. This CDR3 has 16 amino acids. CDR3 region: CASGMGMTANTGELFF. Written as DNA, the CDR3 is TGTGCCAGTGGGATGGGGATGACAGCGAACACCGGGGAGCTGTTTTTT.

This clonotype showed up many times. J is TRBJ2-4 and V is TRBV5-1; possible D gene TRBD1, 5 bases. CDR1 is SGHRS and CDR2 is YFSETQ in the germline V gene. V was trimmed by 0 bases and J by 1 base, leaving 5 bases between them. The CDR3 length is 14 residues. As DNA, the CDR3 is TGCGCCAGCAGCTTGGAGGGGGCCAAAAACATTCAGTACTTC. Residues: CASSLEGAKNIQYF.

J is TRBJ1-3 and V is TRBV7-9; 8 bases align to TRBD1. With 6 bases clipped from V and 0 bases from J, the junction kept 7 bases outside the gene matches. CDR1 is SEHNR and CDR2 is FQNEAQ in the germline V gene (reference sequence). The CDR3 is 16 residues long. CDR3 sequence reads: CASREGQASSGNTIYF. CDR3 coding DNA: TGTGCCAGCAGAGAGGGACAGGCGAGCTCTGGAAACACCATATATTTT. Combining the CDR3 with reference TRBV7-9 and TRBJ1-3 gives the whole variable domain DTGVSQNPRHKITKRGQNVTFRCDPISEHNRLYWYRQTLGQGPEFLTYFQNEAQLEKSRLLSDRFSAERPKGSFSTLEIQRTEQGDSAMYLCASREGQASSGNTIYFGEGSWLTVV.

This chain uses TRBV29-1 with TRBJ1-2; D call uncertain. The CDR3 loop spans 13 amino acids. Germline assignment: CDR1 SQVTM and CDR2 ANQGSEA. Trimming stripped 4 bases from V and 8 bases from J, with 17 bases between. CDR3 region: CSVVGGQTKGYTF. CDR3 DNA: TGCAGCGTTGTGGGCGGGCAAACTAAGGGCTACACCTTC.

This clonotype was counted only a few times. The chain uses TRBV5-1 and TRBJ1-3; tentatively, D is TRBD1 (6 bases). The germline CDR1 and CDR2 sequences are SGHRS and YFSETQ. The ends were cut back, 2 bases at V and 4 bases at J, with 10 bases in the middle. This CDR3 region has 14 residues. The CDR3 protein is CASSFFTGGNTIYF. The CDR3 bases are TGCGCCAGCAGCTTCTTTACAGGGGGAAACACCATATATTTT.

This chain links TRBV7-8 with TRBJ2-5, with a tentative D call TRBD2 (5 bases). V lost 2 bases, J lost 5 bases, and 15 bases lay in between. This CDR3 contains 15 residues. Germline V gene lookup returns CDR1 SGHVS and CDR2 FQNEAQ. CDR3 region: CASSLMLVEGETQYF. DNA for the CDR3: TGTGCCAGCAGCTTAATGCTAGTCGAGGGTGAGACCCAGTACTTC.

The genes are TRBV6-5 and TRBJ1-6; 10 bases map to TRBD1. The CDR3 totals 18 residues. Per the germline V gene, CDR1 is MNHEY and CDR2 is SVGAGI. With 2 bases clipped from V and 7 bases from J, the junction kept 11 bases outside the gene matches. The CDR3 DNA sequence: TGTGCCAGCAGTTACACCTCAGGACAGGGGGTGGCGAATTCACCCCTCCACTTT. Amino acid sequence: CASSYTSGQGVANSPLHF.

This clonotype was seen at least ten times. This sequence joins TRBV7-2 and TRBJ2-1; a possible D gene is TRBD1 (6 bases). Germline CDR1 reads SGHTA; CDR2 reads FQGNSA. The CDR3 loop spans 15 amino acids. V lost 2 bases to trimming and J lost 4 bases, with 12 bases between them. CDR3 sequence (DNA): TGTGCCAGCAGCTTATCACGGCAGGGGTACAATGAGCAGTTCTTC. As protein: CASSLSRQGYNEQFF.

This clonotype was seen only a few times. The chain joins TRBV6-2 or TRBV6-3 to TRBJ2-7; D is perhaps TRBD1 (5 bases). CDR1 is MNHEY and CDR2 is SVGEGT in the germline V gene. This CDR3 has 13 residues. The CDR3 loop is CASSYYRTGPPHV. The CDR3 coding sequence is TGTGCCAGCAGTTATTACAGGACCGGCCCCCCCCACGTC.

This clonotype was seen a few times. The chain uses TRBV29-1 and TRBJ2-5; D is undetermined. The CDR3 consists of 13 residues. From germline, CDR1 is SQVTM and CDR2 ANQGSEA. Trimming shortened V by 1 base and J by 1 base, and 7 bases separated the two germline ends. The DNA for the CDR3 is TGCAGCGTTGAAGTGTTCGTCCAAGAGACCCAGTACTTC. Translated: CSVEVFVQETQYF.

This clonotype was seen a few times. This chain connects TRBV14 to TRBJ1-1; D not resolved. Germline V gene lookup returns CDR1 SGHDN and CDR2 FVKESK. V gave up 4 bases and J gave up 5 bases, with 14 bases separating them. The CDR3 contains 14 residues. CDR3 protein: CASSPQAGRTEAFF. DNA for the CDR3: TGTGCCAGCAGCCCTCAGGCTGGGAGAACTGAAGCTTTCTTT.

This chain connects TRBV19 to TRBJ1-1; D perhaps matches TRBD1 (5 bases). V was cut by 5 bases and J by 6 bases, with 19 bases left in between. This CDR3 region has 15 residues. Germline V lookup: CDR1 LNHDA, CDR2 SQIVND (reference sequence). DNA of the CDR3: TGTGCCAGTAGTTCCCCCTGGCAGGGTACCCCTGAAGCTTTCTTT. It codes for CASSSPWQGTPEAFF.

This clonotype has just a few counts. V usage is TRBV7-9 and J usage is TRBJ1-1; no clear D. V gave up 1 base and J gave up 6 bases, with 3 bases separating them. Germline V lookup: CDR1 SEHNR, CDR2 FQNEAQ (reference sequence). This CDR3 is built from 11 residues. The CDR3 bases are TGTGCCAGCAGCTTAGTTCCTGAAGCTTTCTTT. Amino acid sequence: CASSLVPEAFF.

The chain couples TRBV7-9 to TRBJ1-2; D unresolved. The germline V gene has CDR1 SEHNR and CDR2 FQNEAQ (reference sequence). With 4 bases removed from V and 8 bases from J, the gap between germline ends came to 8 bases. The CDR3 is 11 residues long. CDR3 bases: TGTGCCAGCAGCTCAGACTGGGGCTACACCTTC. Translated, it gives CASSSDWGYTF.

The genes are TRBV5-5 and TRBJ2-6; no reliable D call. Trimming removed 4 bases at V and 0 bases at J, with 8 bases between. There are 15 residues in the CDR3. The V gene's germline CDR1 is SGHKS and CDR2 YYEKEE (reference sequence). This CDR3 is CASSQVFSGANVLTF. For the CDR3, the DNA is TGTGCCAGCAGCCAGGTATTCTCTGGGGCCAACGTCCTGACTTTC.

This chain links TRBV4-1 with TRBJ2-7; D is perhaps TRBD1 (6 bases). The ends were cut back, 4 bases at V and 7 bases at J, with 20 bases in the middle. Germline V gene data show CDR1 as MGHRA and CDR2 as YSYEKL. This CDR3 contains 15 residues. CDR3 coding DNA: TGCGCCAGCAGCCCGAGACAGGACCCTAGATGGGAGCAGTACTTC. Amino acids: CASSPRQDPRWEQYF.

The rearrangement uses TRBV4-1 and TRBJ2-3; D is ambiguous. V dropped 4 bases and J dropped 7 bases, with 9 bases sitting between them. Germline V gene lookup returns CDR1 MGHRA and CDR2 YSYEKL. The CDR3 is 12 amino acids. The CDR3 bases are TGCGCCAGCAGCCTTTCAGCTAATACGCAGTATTTT. Protein product: CASSLSANTQYF.

The V call is TRBV25-1, the J call TRBJ2-7, with 7 bases aligning to TRBD2. CDR1 is MGHDK, CDR2 SYGVNS, per germline. This CDR3 has 15 residues. The V gene end was trimmed by 1 base and the J gene end by 1 base; junction bases not matched to a gene: 4. The CDR3 DNA reads TGTGCCAGCAGTGAATTTGCGGGACTATCCTACGAGCAGTACTTC. Amino acid sequence: CASSEFAGLSYEQYF.

The sample holds a few counts of this clonotype. CDR3 residues: CASSLAWTLGNEQFF. CDR3 sequence (DNA): TGCGCCAGCAGCTTGGCCTGGACCCTTGGCAATGAGCAGTTCTTC. The chain employs TRBV5-1 and TRBJ2-1; D uncertain. The germline V and J ends were trimmed by 0 bases and 6 bases, with 13 bases remaining between them. CDR3 length equals 15 residues. Germline assignment: CDR1 SGHRS and CDR2 YFSETQ.